The entry below gives a single T cell receptor (beta chain) sequence along with its context. Its antigen remains unknown. The entry originates in a study of OX40 agonist ivuxolimab in advanced cancers. Points from the study as a whole: Compared with CD4+, CD8+ T cells on average had more expanded clones.

Germline V gene lookup returns CDR1 LGHNA and CDR2 YSLEER. V was pared by 0 bases and J by 5 bases, with 4 bases between. The CDR3 consists of 13 residues. Assay: immunoSEQ multiplex PCR; the TCRdb copy retains only in-frame clones and omits some. This table has tens of thousands of clones, roughly nine tenths appearing once. The source was CD4+ or CD8+ T cells sorted from blood, collected in a trial of the OX40 agonist ivuxolimab. The chain recombines TRBV4-3 with TRBJ2-2; D call uncertain. The receptor's source is an adult with an advanced solid tumor such as melanoma, head and neck, liver or kidney cancer. DNA for the CDR3: TGCGCCAGCAGCCAAGAATCTACCGGGGAGCTGTTTTTT. Residues: CASSQESTGELFF.